These 21 T cell receptor beta chains originate from one sample sequenced in a study of Graves' ophthalmopathy and Graves' hyperthyroidism. For repertoire sequencing, the TCR beta CDR3 regions were amplified from RNA transcripts. Amplification began with first-round RT-PCR using HTBI primers, then second-round multiplex PCR was performed. From the multiplex PCR reads, TCRdb called clonotypes with MiXCR, one entry per CDR3 protein. The table has about 1.2 million distinct CDR3 sequences, about 40% seen once; the top ten hold around 10%. Sequencing used peripheral blood or thyroid tissue (not recorded which). The receptors originated from an adult man with Graves' hyperthyroidism.

The chain combines TRBV29-1 with TRBJ2-5; D could derive from TRBD1 or TRBD2 (7 bases each). The CDR3 totals 12 residues. Germline V gene data show CDR1 as SQVTM and CDR2 as ANQGSEA. CDR3 residues: CRAGAGGGTQYF. The CDR3 nucleotides are TGCAGAGCTGGCGCAGGGGGGGGGACCCAGTACTTC.

V gene TRBV4-1 combines with J gene TRBJ1-1; no reliable D call. V gave up 4 bases and J gave up 1 base, with 22 bases separating them. The length of the CDR3 is 18 residues. CDR1 and CDR2 from the germline V gene are MGHRA and YSYEKL. Here the CDR3 reads CASSPLLWGPTTNTEAFF. The CDR3 region has the DNA TGCGCCAGCAGCCCCTTACTATGGGGTCCCACAACGAACACTGAAGCTTTCTTT.

V is TRBV7-2 and J is TRBJ1-6, with TRBD1 matching 8 bases. The V segment lost 5 bases and the J segment 6 bases; nucleotides outside the gene matches: 6. The CDR3 has 15 amino acids. The germline CDR1 and CDR2 sequences are SGHTA and FQGNSA. The CDR3 loop reads CASSKSTGVNSPLHF. The CDR3 nucleotides are TGTGCCAGCAGCAAATCGACAGGGGTTAATTCACCCCTCCACTTT.

The sample holds many counts of this clonotype. The chain combines TRBV19 with TRBJ2-5; D possibly matches TRBD1 or TRBD2 (5 bases each). The V gene lost 6 bases and the J gene lost 4 bases, with 12 bases spanning the gap. Germline V gene data show CDR1 as LNHDA and CDR2 as SQIVND (reference sequence). This CDR3 contains 13 residues. The CDR3 spells CASSSGTGETQYF. The DNA for the CDR3 is TGTGCCAGTAGCTCCGGGACGGGAGAGACCCAGTACTTC.

This clonotype was seen ten or more times. The chain couples TRBV12-3 or TRBV12-4 to TRBJ1-4; a weak D match, TRBD1 (5 bases). The ends were cut back, 4 bases at V and 0 bases at J, with 12 bases in the middle. The CDR3 length is 16 residues. CDR3 region: CASSSPATATNEKLFF. The CDR3 nucleotides read TGTGCCAGCAGTTCCCCCGCGACAGCAACTAATGAAAAACTGTTTTTT.

This clonotype was seen at least ten times. The chain uses TRBV12-3 or TRBV12-4 and TRBJ2-5, with 8 bases lining up with TRBD1. The CDR3 is 13 residues long. Trimming cost V 3 bases and J 4 bases; bases outside gene matches: 1. CDR3 amino acids: CASSFRGLETQYF. Here the CDR3 DNA reads TGTGCCAGCAGTTTCAGGGGGCTAGAGACCCAGTACTTC.

The chain carries TRBV15 and TRBJ2-7; 11 nucleotides align to TRBD2. Germline CDR1 and CDR2: LNHNV and YYDKDF (reference sequence). The ends lost 0 bases at V and 6 bases at J; junction bases unmatched: 4. The CDR3 has 15 residues. The CDR3 sequence: CATSRDLAGGREQYF. In DNA, the CDR3 is TGTGCCACCAGCAGAGATCTAGCGGGGGGACGCGAGCAGTACTTC.

The chain combines TRBV19 with TRBJ2-7, with 7 positions matching TRBD2. With 3 bases clipped from V and 5 bases from J, the junction kept 4 bases outside the gene matches. The germline gives CDR1 LNHDA, CDR2 SQIVND (reference sequence). This CDR3 is 13 amino acids long. The DNA for the CDR3 is TGTGCCAGTAGTATCAAGCGGGAAAACGAGCAGTACTTC. Translating gives CASSIKRENEQYF.

This clonotype was seen more than once but under ten times. The V call is TRBV20-1, the J call TRBJ2-5; 9 positions agree with TRBD2. The CDR3 has 15 residues. Germline V gene sequence: CDR1 DFQATT, CDR2 SNEGSKA (reference sequence). Trimming at V came to 4 bases and at J to 7 bases, leaving 13 bases not matched to a gene. CDR3 sequence: CSATLSAGGFGTQYF. Written as DNA, the CDR3 is TGCAGTGCTACCCTCTCCGCGGGGGGGTTTGGGACCCAGTACTTC.

This clonotype was seen once. The chain is built from TRBV7-2 and TRBJ2-2; either TRBD1 or TRBD2 may supply D (5 bases each). V was clipped by 5 bases and J by 6 bases, with 19 bases between them. CDR3 length equals 16 residues. Germline V gene data show CDR1 as SGHTA and CDR2 as FQGNSA. The CDR3 spells CASSRAGTRLPGELFF. As DNA, the CDR3 is TGTGCCAGCAGCCGTGCCGGGACCCGGCTCCCCGGGGAGCTGTTTTTT.

The rearrangement uses TRBV7-9 and TRBJ1-5; 7 bases agree with TRBD1. The V segment lost 4 bases and the J segment 7 bases; nucleotides outside the gene matches: 7. CDR3 size: 14 residues. Germline assignment: CDR1 SEHNR and CDR2 FQNEAQ (reference sequence). The CDR3 reads CASSSTGHGQPQHF. The CDR3 bases are TGTGCCAGCAGCTCGACAGGGCACGGCCAGCCCCAGCATTTT.

This clonotype was counted ten times or more. The chain is built from TRBV6-6 and TRBJ2-7, with D possibly matching TRBD1 (5 bases). The V gene's germline CDR1 is MNHNY and CDR2 SVGAGI (reference sequence). The CDR3 consists of 14 residues. V lost 8 bases and J lost 4, with 18 bases in between. CDR3 sequence: CASGQGAVWYEQYF. The CDR3 region has the DNA TGTGCCAGCGGACAAGGGGCAGTCTGGTACGAGCAGTACTTC.

This clonotype showed up many times. This chain links TRBV7-9 with TRBJ2-2; D remains ambiguous. V shed 11 bases and J shed 0 bases, with 10 bases lying between them. CDR1 is SEHNR and CDR2 is FQNEAQ in the germline V gene (reference sequence). CDR3 length: 13 residues. The CDR3 DNA sequence: TGTGCCGGTAGGACCGCGAACACCGGGGAGCTGTTTTTT. It is translated as CAGRTANTGELFF.

The chain carries TRBV18 and TRBJ1-1, with D unclear. Trimming took 4 bases from V and 1 from J, leaving 10 bases between them. The germline V gene has CDR1 KGHSH and CDR2 LQKENI. The CDR3 has 14 amino acids. Here the CDR3 reads CASSQSTQNTEAFF. The CDR3 DNA follows: TGTGCCAGCTCACAAAGCACTCAGAACACTGAAGCTTTCTTT.

This clonotype was observed many times. The rearrangement uses TRBV11-2 and TRBJ1-6; 8 bases align to TRBD1. The germline V gene encodes CDR1 SGHAT and CDR2 FQNNGV. Trimming cost V 4 bases and J 11 bases; bases outside gene matches: 7. The CDR3 is 14 residues long. The CDR3 DNA follows: TGTGCCAGCAGCTGGGGACAGGAACGGCCACCCCTCCACTTT. Its translation: CASSWGQERPPLHF.

This clonotype was detected ten times or more. The V gene is TRBV20-1, the J gene TRBJ2-6; D gene unclear. The CDR3 contains 14 residues. The germline CDR1 and CDR2 sequences are DFQATT and SNEGSKA (reference sequence). V was cut by 1 base and J by 2 bases, with 6 bases left in between. The CDR3 DNA reads TGCAGTGCTAGAGCTGGGGCTGGGGCCAACGTCCTGACTTTC. Translated, it gives CSARAGAGANVLTF.

At least ten counts were recorded for this clonotype. The CDR3 sequence: CASNGFLDSPLHF. CDR3 coding DNA: TGCGCCAGCAACGGGTTCTTGGATTCACCCCTCCACTTT. This rearrangement joins TRBV10-1 to TRBJ1-6; D remains ambiguous. Germline values: CDR1 WNHNN, CDR2 SYGVQD (reference sequence). V lost 7 bases and J 8 bases, leaving 12 bases between the germline ends. The CDR3 has 13 residues.

In this sample, this clonotype turned up a few times. This rearrangement joins TRBV3-1 to TRBJ1-4; possibly TRBD1 for D (5 bases). The V gene lost 0 bases and the J gene lost 9 bases, with 11 bases spanning the gap. Germline values: CDR1 LGHDT, CDR2 YNNKEL (reference sequence). This CDR3 spans 14 amino acids. The CDR3 DNA reads as TGTGCCAGCAGCCAAGATACTGGGGCCCAAAAACTGTTTTTT. This encodes CASSQDTGAQKLFF.

The genes are TRBV2 and TRBJ2-7; D gene uncertain. Trimming pared 2 bases from V and 4 bases from J, leaving 9 bases between. Germline CDR1 SNHLY, CDR2 FYNNEI. The CDR3 is 13 residues long. CDR3 DNA: TGTGCCAGCAGTGAACCCCCCCTATACGAGCAGTACTTC. Translation gives CASSEPPLYEQYF.

This clonotype came up many times. The genes are TRBV12-3 or TRBV12-4 and TRBJ1-5; no definite D call. Trimming pared 7 bases from V and 5 bases from J, leaving 9 bases between. CDR3 size: 12 residues. The CDR3 DNA follows: TGTGCCAGCACTTGGCAGGATCAGCCCCAGCATTTT. Its protein product is CASTWQDQPQHF.

In the case of this clonotype: This could be a read error, since a much larger clone is one nucleotide away. The genes are TRBV5-1 and TRBJ1-6; 7 nucleotides align to TRBD1. Per the germline V gene, CDR1 is SGHRS and CDR2 is YFSETQ. The CDR3 is 15 residues long. Germline trimming cut 4 bases from V and 4 bases from J; bases unmatched to any gene: 5. In DNA form, the CDR3 reads TGCGCCAGCAGCCAAGCGGGACAGTATAATTCACCCCTCCACTTT. It specifies CASSQAGQYNSPLHF.